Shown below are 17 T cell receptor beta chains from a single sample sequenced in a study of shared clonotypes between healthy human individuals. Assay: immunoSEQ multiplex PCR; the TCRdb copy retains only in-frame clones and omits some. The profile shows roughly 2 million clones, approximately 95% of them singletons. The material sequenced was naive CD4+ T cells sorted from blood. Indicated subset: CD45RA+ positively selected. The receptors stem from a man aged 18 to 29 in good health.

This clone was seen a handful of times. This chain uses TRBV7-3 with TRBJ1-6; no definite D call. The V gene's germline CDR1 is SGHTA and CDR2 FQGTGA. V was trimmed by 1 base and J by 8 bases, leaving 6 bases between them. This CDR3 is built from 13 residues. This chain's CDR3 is CASSLNRDSPLHF. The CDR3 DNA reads TGTGCCAGCAGCTTAAATCGAGATTCACCCCTCCACTTT.

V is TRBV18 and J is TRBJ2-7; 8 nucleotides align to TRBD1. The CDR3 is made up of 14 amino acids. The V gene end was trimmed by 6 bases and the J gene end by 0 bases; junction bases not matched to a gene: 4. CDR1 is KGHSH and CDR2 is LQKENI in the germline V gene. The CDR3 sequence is CASSGQGNSYEQYF. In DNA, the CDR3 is TGTGCCAGCTCTGGACAGGGCAACTCCTACGAGCAGTACTTC.

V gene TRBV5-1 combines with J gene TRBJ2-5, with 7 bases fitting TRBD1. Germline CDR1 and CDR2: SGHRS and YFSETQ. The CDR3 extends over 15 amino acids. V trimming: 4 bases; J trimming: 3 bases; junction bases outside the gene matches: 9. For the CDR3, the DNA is TGCGCCAGCAGCAGGCCCGACAGGGCAGAAGAGACCCAGTACTTC. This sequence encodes CASSRPDRAEETQYF.

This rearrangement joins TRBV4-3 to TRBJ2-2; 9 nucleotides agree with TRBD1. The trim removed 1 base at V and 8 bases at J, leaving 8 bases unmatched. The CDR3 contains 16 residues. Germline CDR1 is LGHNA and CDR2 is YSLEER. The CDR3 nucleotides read TGCGCCAGCAGCCAAGGGGGGACAGGGCCGAGAGGGGAGCTGTTTTTT. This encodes CASSQGGTGPRGELFF.

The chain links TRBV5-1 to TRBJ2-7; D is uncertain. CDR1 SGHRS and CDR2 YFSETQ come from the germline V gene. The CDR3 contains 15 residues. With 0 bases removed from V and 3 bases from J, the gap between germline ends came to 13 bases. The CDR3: CASSLAAGSFYEQYF. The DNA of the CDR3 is TGCGCCAGCAGCTTGGCCGCCGGTTCTTTCTACGAGCAGTACTTC.

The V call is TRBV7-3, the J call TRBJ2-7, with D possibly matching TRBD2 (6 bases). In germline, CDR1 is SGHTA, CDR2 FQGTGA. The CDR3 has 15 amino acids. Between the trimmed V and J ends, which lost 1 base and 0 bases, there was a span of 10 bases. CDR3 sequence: CASSLRAGPSYEQYF. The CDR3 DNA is TGTGCCAGCAGCTTAAGGGCGGGACCCTCCTACGAGCAGTACTTC.

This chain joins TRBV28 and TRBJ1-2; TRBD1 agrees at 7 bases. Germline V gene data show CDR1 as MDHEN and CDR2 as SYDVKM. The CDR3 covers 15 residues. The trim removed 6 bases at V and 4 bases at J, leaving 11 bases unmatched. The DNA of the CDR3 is TGTGCCAGCAGCCCCCTCCCCCGGGACAGCTATGGCTACACCTTC. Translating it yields CASSPLPRDSYGYTF.

In nucleotides, the CDR3 is TGTGCCAGCAGCTTAGTTTTGGGGACAGAACCGTACTTC. Its protein is CASSLVLGTEPYF. The chain joins TRBV7-6 to TRBJ2-7; 7 nucleotides agree with TRBD1. The CDR3 has 13 amino acids. The germline gives CDR1 SGHVS, CDR2 FNYEAQ. V gave up 1 base and J gave up 12 bases; unmatched junction bases: 9.

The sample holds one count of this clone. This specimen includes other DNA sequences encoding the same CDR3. CDR3 amino acids: CASSVSDSNQPQHF. CDR3 nucleotide sequence: TGTGCCAGCAGCGTTTCCGATAGCAATCAGCCCCAGCATTTT. V gene TRBV9 combines with J gene TRBJ1-5; D is unclear. Germline-derived CDR1 and CDR2 are SGDLS and YYNGEE. The V end was cut by 2 bases, the J end by 0 bases, with 6 bases between. This CDR3 region has 14 residues.

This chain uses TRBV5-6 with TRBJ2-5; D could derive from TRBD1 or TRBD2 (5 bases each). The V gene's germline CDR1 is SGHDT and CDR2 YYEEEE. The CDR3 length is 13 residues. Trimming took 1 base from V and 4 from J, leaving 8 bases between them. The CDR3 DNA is TGTGCCAGCAGCTTGCTAGGGACAGAGACCCAGTACTTC. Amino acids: CASSLLGTETQYF.

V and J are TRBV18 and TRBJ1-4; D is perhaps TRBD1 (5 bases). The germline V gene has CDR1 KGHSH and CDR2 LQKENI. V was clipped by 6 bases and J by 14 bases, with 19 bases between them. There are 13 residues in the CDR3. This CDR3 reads CASSRGTAEPLFF. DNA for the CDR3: TGTGCCAGCTCCCGCGGGACGGCAGAACCCCTGTTTTTT.

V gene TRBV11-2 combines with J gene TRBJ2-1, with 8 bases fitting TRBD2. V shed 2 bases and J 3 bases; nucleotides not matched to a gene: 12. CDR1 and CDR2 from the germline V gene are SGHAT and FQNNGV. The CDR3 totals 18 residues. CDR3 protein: CASSLIVSASGFYNEQFF. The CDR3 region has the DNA TGTGCCAGCAGCTTAATCGTATCGGCTAGCGGGTTCTACAATGAGCAGTTCTTC.

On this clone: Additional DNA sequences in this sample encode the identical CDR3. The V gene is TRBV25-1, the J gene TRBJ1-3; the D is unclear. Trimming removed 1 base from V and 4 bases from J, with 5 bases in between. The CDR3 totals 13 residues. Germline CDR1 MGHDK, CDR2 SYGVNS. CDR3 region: CASSESGGNTIYF. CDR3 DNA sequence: TGTGCCAGCAGTGAATCCGGCGGAAACACCATATATTTT.

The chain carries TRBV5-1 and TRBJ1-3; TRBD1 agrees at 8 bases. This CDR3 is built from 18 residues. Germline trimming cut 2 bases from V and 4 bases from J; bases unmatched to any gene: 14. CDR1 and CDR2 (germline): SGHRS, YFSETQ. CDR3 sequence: CASSLGQGTGVAGNTIYF. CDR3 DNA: TGCGCCAGCAGCTTAGGACAGGGCACGGGTGTTGCAGGAAACACCATATATTTT.

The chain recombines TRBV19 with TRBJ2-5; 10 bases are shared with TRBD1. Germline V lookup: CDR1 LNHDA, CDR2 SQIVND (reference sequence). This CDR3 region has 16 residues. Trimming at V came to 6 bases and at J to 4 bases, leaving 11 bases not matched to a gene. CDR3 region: CASRKRGTGVRETQYF. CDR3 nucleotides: TGTGCCAGTAGAAAACGTGGGACAGGGGTTAGAGAGACCCAGTACTTC.

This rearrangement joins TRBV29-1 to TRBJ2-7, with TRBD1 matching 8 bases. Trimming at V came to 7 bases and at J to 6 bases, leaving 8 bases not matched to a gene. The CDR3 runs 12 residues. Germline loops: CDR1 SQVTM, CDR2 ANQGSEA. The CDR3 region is CSAGTGGVEQYF. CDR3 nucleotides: TGCAGCGCCGGGACAGGTGGGGTCGAGCAGTACTTC.

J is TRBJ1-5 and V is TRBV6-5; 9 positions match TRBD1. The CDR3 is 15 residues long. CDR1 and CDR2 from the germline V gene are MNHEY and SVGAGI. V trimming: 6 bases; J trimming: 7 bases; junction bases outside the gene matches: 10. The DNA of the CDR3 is TGTGCCAGCAGGGGAACAGGGGGCGCGGGCCAGCCCCAGCATTTT. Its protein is CASRGTGGAGQPQHF.